These T cell receptor beta chains were read from a single sample in a study of T cell responses to AZD1222 COVID-19 vaccine. Produced via immunoSEQ multiplex PCR; TCRdb's table is partial and in-frame only. The sample yields over 110,000 clones, roughly 93% seen once. The sequenced sample was peripheral blood, obtained 28 days after the second AZD1222 dose. The receptors come from an adult who received the AZD1222 COVID-19 vaccine. Each CDR3 is given with its conserved first and last residue. A D gene is named only where the DNA matches it firmly. Clone size, where shown, is once, few, many, or a class for clones that have expanded.

DNA: TGCGCCAGCAGCAGGGCGCAACCGACAGGGTACAATGAGCAGTTCTTC
CDR3: CASSRAQPTGYNEQFF
size: -
D: TRBD1
J: TRBJ2-1
V: TRBV5-1

DNA: TGTGCCAGCACTGGGCGAGGGCTGGGATCCTATAATTCACCCCTCCACTTT
CDR3: CASTGRGLGSYNSPLHF
size: -
D: -
J: TRBJ1-6
V: TRBV27

DNA: TGTGCCAGCAGTTTCCCAGTCTATGGCTACACCTTC
CDR3: CASSFPVYGYTF
size: -
D: -
J: TRBJ1-2
V: TRBV6-2/TRBV6-3

DNA: TGTGCCAGCAGCTGGGACAGGGCCTCGCCTGAAGCTTTCTTT
CDR3: CASSWDRASPEAFF
size: -
D: TRBD1
J: TRBJ1-1
V: TRBV5-6

DNA: TGTGCCAGCAGCCCCCAGACAGACACTGAAGCTTTCTTT
CDR3: CASSPQTDTEAFF
size: -
D: -
J: TRBJ1-1
V: TRBV7-9

DNA: TGTGCCAGCAGTTCCCCCCCAGGACAGGGGCTATCAGGGGCCAACGTCCTGACTTTC
CDR3: CASSSPPGQGLSGANVLTF
size: -
D: TRBD1
J: TRBJ2-6
V: TRBV27

DNA: TGCGCCAGCAGCTTGATTACAGGGATAAACTATGGCTACACCTTC
CDR3: CASSLITGINYGYTF
size: -
D: -
J: TRBJ1-2
V: TRBV5-1

DNA: TGTGCCAGCAGCGTAATATCAGGGACAGGGGGGAATGAGCAGTTCTTC
CDR3: CASSVISGTGGNEQFF
size: -
D: TRBD1
J: TRBJ2-1
V: TRBV9

DNA: TGTGCCAGCAGCTCCTCAGGGGATCCGTATCAGCCCCAGCATTTT
CDR3: CASSSSGDPYQPQHF
size: -
D: -
J: TRBJ1-5
V: TRBV11-2

DNA: TGTGCCAGCAATTCCGGGACAGGAGCTAACTATGGCTACACCTTC
CDR3: CASNSGTGANYGYTF
size: -
D: TRBD1
J: TRBJ1-2
V: TRBV6-5

DNA: TGTGCCAGCAGTTACTCGGGTCTGGGGACTGAAGCTTTCTTT
CDR3: CASSYSGLGTEAFF
size: -
D: -
J: TRBJ1-1
V: TRBV6-5

DNA: TGTGCCAGCAGGAAAGGGACTTACACTGAAGCTTTCTTT
CDR3: CASRKGTYTEAFF
size: -
D: -
J: TRBJ1-1
V: TRBV27

DNA: TGTGCCAGCTCACCACAGAGTCCCAAGGATGGCTACACCTTC
CDR3: CASSPQSPKDGYTF
size: -
D: -
J: TRBJ1-2
V: TRBV18

DNA: TGTGCCAGCAGTGAAAATGGAGGGACAGGGAGATATAATGGCTACACCTTC
CDR3: CASSENGGTGRYNGYTF
size: -
D: TRBD1
J: TRBJ1-2
V: TRBV6-1

DNA: TGCGCCAGCAGCTTAGGAGGCTCCTCTGGAAACACCATATATTTT
CDR3: CASSLGGSSGNTIYF
size: once
D: -
J: TRBJ1-3
V: TRBV5-1

DNA: TGTGCCAGTAGTGCCTTTTACGGGACAGGGGACACAGATACGCAGTATTTT
CDR3: CASSAFYGTGDTDTQYF
size: -
D: TRBD1
J: TRBJ2-3
V: TRBV19

DNA: TGTGCCAGCAGCTTAGCGGGGAGTGGAAATGAGCAGTTCTTC
CDR3: CASSLAGSGNEQFF
size: -
D: -
J: TRBJ2-1
V: TRBV7-9

DNA: TGTGCCAGCACCCTCGGGGGCAGGGGATCCTACAATGAGCAGTTCTTC
CDR3: CASTLGGRGSYNEQFF
size: once
D: -
J: TRBJ2-1
V: TRBV7-2

DNA: TGTGCTAGTGGTCCACAGGGAGCTAACTATGGCTACACCTTC
CDR3: CASGPQGANYGYTF
size: -
D: -
J: TRBJ1-2
V: TRBV12-5

DNA: TGTGCCAGTACCCGACAGGGTGATCAGCCCCAGCATTTT
CDR3: CASTRQGDQPQHF
size: -
D: TRBD1
J: TRBJ1-5
V: TRBV19

DNA: TGTGCCAGCAGTTACCTCGACAGGGGAGGAGAAAAACTGTTTTTT
CDR3: CASSYLDRGGEKLFF
size: -
D: TRBD1
J: TRBJ1-4
V: TRBV6-6

DNA: TGTGCCAGTACCAGGGGACCGAACACTGAAGCTTTCTTT
CDR3: CASTRGPNTEAFF
size: -
D: -
J: TRBJ1-1
V: TRBV19

DNA: TGTGCCAGTAGTATCTCGACAGCCACCGGGGAGCTGTTTTTT
CDR3: CASSISTATGELFF
size: -
D: -
J: TRBJ2-2
V: TRBV19

DNA: TGCAGCGCCGGGACAGGGGGTTACGGGGAGCTGTTTTTT
CDR3: CSAGTGGYGELFF
size: -
D: TRBD1
J: TRBJ2-2
V: TRBV29-1

DNA: TGTGCCAGCTCACAGACAGCGAACACTGAAGCTTTCTTT
CDR3: CASSQTANTEAFF
size: -
D: -
J: TRBJ1-1
V: TRBV18

DNA: TGTGCCAGCAGCCCCCCTGGTGGCGAGACCCAGTACTTC
CDR3: CASSPPGGETQYF
size: -
D: -
J: TRBJ2-5
V: TRBV7-9